Listed below are T cell receptor beta chains from one sample, sequenced in a study of T cell responses to AZD1222 COVID-19 vaccine. The assay was immunoSEQ multiplex PCR, and TCRdb's table has in-frame clones only and misses some. The data contain about 54,000 clones, 89% of them singletons. Specimen: peripheral blood, collected 28 days after the second AZD1222 dose. The source of these receptors is an adult who received the AZD1222 COVID-19 vaccine. Each CDR3 is given with its conserved first and last residue.

J | V | CDR3
TRBJ1-2 | TRBV14 | CASSQEVGRGGGYTF
TRBJ2-7 | TRBV18 | CASSPGTGLEQYF
TRBJ2-1 | TRBV2 | CASSEEGTGGGHEQFF
TRBJ1-2 | TRBV29-1 | CSVQEGLYGYTF
TRBJ2-4 | TRBV30 | CAWSVRTSGVAKNIQYF
TRBJ2-2 | TRBV12-1 | CASSLLPLRDRGPTGELFF
TRBJ1-6 | TRBV19 | CASNRDGGNNSPLHF
TRBJ2-3 | TRBV9 | CASSAPLPGVAGFDDTQYF
TRBJ1-1 | TRBV29-1 | CSVDDRNREAFF
TRBJ2-2 | TRBV5-1 | CASSLGQGNTGELFF
TRBJ1-2 | TRBV6-5 | CASKGGGPVYGYTF
TRBJ2-7 | TRBV27 | CASSPQQGGLSEQYF
TRBJ1-2 | TRBV7-9 | CASSPGQNPNYGYTF
TRBJ2-2 | TRBV25-1 | CASSRGEAGAGELFF
TRBJ2-1 | TRBV6-6 | CASSYQTSGRNEQFF
TRBJ1-1 | TRBV7-7 | CASSGLQGRRTEAFF
TRBJ1-1 | TRBV4-1 | CASSRGTGAVNTEAFF
TRBJ2-1 | TRBV7-3 | CASSFGGSYNEQFF